The source of this T cell receptor (beta chain) is a study of cytomegalovirus exposure and HLA in healthy donors. The PCR made use of 60 Vbeta and 13 Jbeta primers. Data came from immunoSEQ multiplex PCR; TCRdb stores just in-frame clones and leaves some out. The sample shows fewer than 300,000 clones, around 86% of them seen only once. Study-level results: Per published accounts, TCR beta sequences correctly predicted the HLA-A and HLA-B alleles of most subjects.

V trimming: 3 bases; J trimming: 0 bases; junction bases outside the gene matches: 12. The CDR3 is 19 residues long. Germline V gives CDR1 SNHLY, CDR2 FYNNEI. A remark on this clone: What it recognizes is unknown.

The receptor was isolated from a man in his forties in good health and CMV-seropositive. The rearrangement joins TRBV2 to TRBJ1-1; TRBD1 matches at 11 bases. The sample consisted of PBMCs. The CDR3 loop reads CASSEDRIGTGGMNTEAFF. CDR3 in DNA: TGTGCCAGCAGTGAGGATCGGATAGGGACAGGGGGTATGAACACTGAAGCTTTCTTT. Together with reference TRBV2 and TRBJ1-1, the CDR3 gives the full variable domain: EPEVTQTPSHQVTQMGQEVILRCVPISNHLYFYWYRQILGQKVEFLVSFYNNEISEKSEIFDDQFSVERPDGSNFTLKIRSTKLEDSAMYFCASSEDRIGTGGMNTEAFFGQGTRLTVV.